These 17 T cell receptor beta chains came from one sample sequenced in a study of T-cell memory formation after mild COVID-19. TCRdb independently ran MiXCR on the 5' RACE reads; one entry per CDR3 protein. The sample has a few hundred thousand distinct CDR3 sequences, 20% seen once. The sample comprised PBMCs or a T cell subset sorted from them (not recorded which). These receptors came from a man younger than 30 who had mild COVID-19 (a few samples of this study predate the infection). Cell type and time point are not known.

The chain employs TRBV5-1 and TRBJ1-4, with D tentatively TRBD1 (6 bases). Germline-derived CDR1 and CDR2 are SGHRS and YFSETQ. The V and J ends lost 0 bases and 4 bases respectively, with 10 bases between them. CDR3 length: 15 amino acids. This CDR3 reads CASSLEAGVNEKLFF. The CDR3 nucleotides are TGCGCCAGCAGCTTGGAGGCAGGGGTTAATGAAAAACTGTTTTTT.

The chain has TRBV6-5 and TRBJ2-2; no definite D call. The CDR3 extends over 16 amino acids. CDR1 MNHEY and CDR2 SVGAGI come from the germline V gene. V was trimmed by 4 bases and J by 4 bases, leaving 16 bases between them. In DNA form, the CDR3 reads TGTGCCAGCAGTTTCGAGCTAGTCGGCGTCACCGGGGAGCTGTTTTTT. Translated, it gives CASSFELVGVTGELFF.

The table lists this clonotype with a few counts. V usage is TRBV15 and J usage is TRBJ1-5; TRBD1 might be the D (6 bases). Trimming pared 0 bases from V and 3 bases from J, leaving 9 bases between. In germline, CDR1 is LNHNV, CDR2 YYDKDF (reference sequence). The CDR3 loop spans 15 amino acids. CDR3 bases: TGTGCCACCAGCAGAGATGGACAGCTCAATCAGCCCCAGCATTTT. It yields the protein CATSRDGQLNQPQHF.

The chain couples TRBV25-1 to TRBJ1-1; no clear D. The CDR3 spans 12 residues. Germline loops: CDR1 MGHDK, CDR2 SYGVNS. V lost 7 bases and J 4 bases, leaving 10 bases between the germline ends. The DNA for the CDR3 is TGTGCCAGCATATCGGGATTCACTGAAGCTTTCTTT. Translated: CASISGFTEAFF.

This clonotype has a handful of counts. The rearrangement joins TRBV2 to TRBJ2-3, with D perhaps TRBD2 (6 bases). Germline V lookup: CDR1 SNHLY, CDR2 FYNNEI. The CDR3 runs to 12 residues. Trimming removed 4 bases at V and 5 bases at J, with 7 bases between. The CDR3 is CASSAGVDTQYF. In DNA, the CDR3 is TGTGCCAGCAGTGCGGGAGTAGATACGCAGTATTTT.

The gene calls are TRBV5-1 and TRBJ2-5, with a possible D match to TRBD2 (5 bases). Trimming stripped 0 bases from V and 7 bases from J, with 13 bases between. CDR3 length: 14 amino acids. Per the germline V gene, CDR1 is SGHRS and CDR2 is YFSETQ. The chain's CDR3 is CASSLAGTGGTQYF. The CDR3 region has the DNA TGCGCCAGCAGCTTGGCGGGAACCGGAGGGACCCAGTACTTC.

Only a few counts were recorded for this clonotype. This chain links TRBV6-6 with TRBJ2-3, with TRBD2 identical over 7 bases. The length of the CDR3 is 15 residues. Per germline, CDR1 MNHNY and CDR2 SVGAGI (reference sequence). V was pared by 6 bases and J by 2 bases, with 8 bases of the junction left unmatched. The DNA of the CDR3 is TGTGCCAGCAGCGGGCGGGAGCCTTCCACAGATACGCAGTATTTT. Its translation: CASSGREPSTDTQYF.

This clonotype was counted a few times. The rearrangement joins TRBV5-1 to TRBJ1-5; D uncertain. CDR3 length equals 15 residues. V was cut by 0 bases and J by 7 bases, with 14 bases left in between. The germline V gene encodes CDR1 SGHRS and CDR2 YFSETQ. As DNA, the CDR3 is TGCGCCAGCAGCTTGGGACAAACTCCAACCCAGCCCCAGCATTTT. Its protein is CASSLGQTPTQPQHF.

This chain joins TRBV28 and TRBJ2-7, with D tentatively TRBD1 (5 bases). Trimming removed 3 bases at V and 3 bases at J, with 9 bases between. The CDR3 is 13 residues long. Germline V gene sequence: CDR1 MDHEN, CDR2 SYDVKM. In nucleotides, the CDR3 is TGTGCCAGCAGTTTCTATGACAGCTACGAGCAGTACGTC. Protein product: CASSFYDSYEQYV.

This clonotype was observed a few times. The chain couples TRBV4-3 to TRBJ2-5; 8 bases align to TRBD2. Looked up from germline, CDR1 is LGHNA and CDR2 is YSLEER. V shed 2 bases and J 5 bases; nucleotides not matched to a gene: 7. The CDR3 contains 15 residues. The CDR3 DNA sequence: TGCGCCAGCAGCCAATCCGGGGGGGGCCTGGAGACCCAGTACTTC. Its translation is CASSQSGGGLETQYF.

This clonotype appeared once. The chain carries TRBV6-5 and TRBJ2-7; maybe TRBD2 (6 bases). Germline CDR1 is MNHEY and CDR2 is SVGAGI. The CDR3 is 14 residues long. The ends were cut back, 7 bases at V and 2 bases at J, with 15 bases in the middle. CDR3 DNA: TGTGCCAGCATTGACTCGGGGGATCCCTACGAGCAGTACGTC. Translated: CASIDSGDPYEQYV.

This clonotype has just a few counts. The CDR3 spells CASSFQGETEAFF. The CDR3 DNA reads as TGCGCCAGCAGCTTCCAGGGGGAGACTGAAGCTTTCTTT. The rearrangement links TRBV5-1 to TRBJ1-1; 7 positions match TRBD1. CDR3 length: 13 residues. Germline lookup yields CDR1 SGHRS and CDR2 YFSETQ. The junction had 3 bases not matched to a gene; V was cut back by 2 bases and J by 5 bases.

In this sample, this clonotype turned up a few times. The DNA for the CDR3 is TGTGCCAGCAGTCCGGGGACAGGGGGGCGGAACACTGAAGCTTTCTTT. It specifies CASSPGTGGRNTEAFF. The chain couples TRBV6-5 to TRBJ1-1; 11 nucleotides align to TRBD1. The CDR3 length is 16 residues. Trimming took 5 bases from V and 1 from J; bases not matched to a gene: 6. Germline CDR1 MNHEY, CDR2 SVGAGI.

In its sample, this clonotype was seen a few times. V gene TRBV27 combines with J gene TRBJ1-5, with 7 bases identical to TRBD1. CDR3 length equals 15 residues. The trim removed 4 bases at V and 5 bases at J, leaving 8 bases unmatched. The germline V gene encodes CDR1 MNHEY and CDR2 SMNVEV (reference sequence). The CDR3 bases are TGTGCCAGCAGTTCTTGGGGGACAGTAGATCAGCCCCAGCATTTT. The encoded protein is CASSSWGTVDQPQHF.

This clonotype occurred a few times. The chain has TRBV3-1 and TRBJ1-2; tentatively, D is TRBD1 (6 bases). The CDR3 contains 14 residues. Germline loops: CDR1 LGHDT, CDR2 YNNKEL (reference sequence). The V gene lost 2 bases and the J gene lost 4 bases, with 11 bases spanning the gap. The CDR3 DNA follows: TGTGCCAGCAGCCAATTTTCGGACAGCTATGGCTACACCTTC. Translating it yields CASSQFSDSYGYTF. The full variable domain, with the rest looked up from reference TRBV3-1 and TRBJ1-2, is DTAVSQTPKYLVTQMGNDKSIKCEQNLGHDTMYWYKQDSKKFLKIMFSYNNKELIINETVPNRFSPKSPDKAHLNLHINSLELGDSAVYFCASSQFSDSYGYTFGSGTRLTVV.

This clonotype was seen at least ten times. This chain links TRBV7-2 with TRBJ1-2; D possibly corresponds to TRBD1 (6 bases). This CDR3 is 13 amino acids long. The germline gives CDR1 SGHTA, CDR2 FQGNSA. Trimming removed 5 bases from V and 7 bases from J, with 14 bases in between. CDR3 region: CASSPQGNSGYTF. Written as DNA, the CDR3 is TGTGCCAGCAGCCCTCAGGGGAATTCTGGCTACACCTTC.

CDR3 DNA: TGTGCCAGCAGCCCCGCAGGGGGACGCACAGATACGCAGTATTTT. It translates to CASSPAGGRTDTQYF. This chain connects TRBV28 to TRBJ2-3; TRBD1 matches at 7 bases. Germline CDR1 is MDHEN and CDR2 is SYDVKM. The CDR3 totals 15 residues. The V and J ends lost 6 bases and 1 base, in that order; junction bases with no gene match: 7.